This T cell receptor (beta chain) was sequenced during a study of blood T cells in healthy people across ages. Study overall: About one barcoded beta molecule per two T cells was captured by template switching. Notes on the study in general: The study found more naive CD4+ cells and higher diversity in long-lived than aged donors. Researchers said unsorted PBMCs prevented a conclusive naive versus antigen-experienced comparison.

Germline V gives CDR1 SNHLY, CDR2 FYNNEI. V lost 2 bases and J 10 bases, leaving 13 bases between the germline ends. The CDR3 runs to 13 residues. As to this clonotype: Its antigen is unidentified.

PCR was performed a second time for about 6 to 12 cycles using a sample-barcoded 5' primer and a J-beta primer mix. TCRdb redid the calling of the 5' RACE reads with MiXCR, one entry per CDR3 protein. The table has almost 1 million distinct CDR3 sequences, just over 50% seen once; the top ten hold roughly 23%. The J gene is TRBJ2-3, the V gene TRBV2; TRBD1 or TRBD2 may be the D gene (5 bases each). This TCR was sampled from a woman aged 60-75 years in good health. Material for sequencing was blood. This CDR3 reads CASSETGLGPQYF. CDR3 nucleotides: TGTGCCAGCAGTGAAACGGGCTTGGGACCGCAGTATTTT. Variable domain in full (rest from reference TRBV2 and TRBJ2-3): EPEVTQTPSHQVTQMGQEVILRCVPISNHLYFYWYRQILGQKVEFLVSFYNNEISEKSEIFDDQFSVERPDGSNFTLKIRSTKLEDSAMYFCASSETGLGPQYFGPGTRLTVL.